This T cell receptor (beta chain) originates from a study of T cells in Graves' hyperthyroidism and ophthalmopathy. Germline V gene sequence: CDR1 SGHVS, CDR2 FQNEAQ. This CDR3 has 14 residues. With 5 bases removed from V and 4 bases from J, the gap between germline ends came to 14 bases. As regards this clonotype: With a much larger clone just one base away, this may be a read error. The conserved phenylalanine or tryptophan normally closing the CDR3 is absent here, so this likely arose from a read error.

The source material, RNA transcripts, was used to amplify TCR beta CDR3 regions. The HTBI primer set served for first-round RT-PCR of the TCR CDR3. TCRdb ran MiXCR on the multiplex PCR reads and lists one entry per CDR3 protein. Of under 350,000 distinct CDR3 sequences detected, less than 30% appear once; the ten largest clones hold over 25%. Predating any ophthalmopathy symptoms, the blood sample was taken at first hyperthyroidism diagnosis. The sample consisted of blood. This clonotype was sampled from a man aged 35 to 55 with Graves' hyperthyroidism that later progressed to Graves' ophthalmopathy. The genes are TRBV7-8 and TRBJ2-5; possible D gene TRBD1, 6 bases. CDR3 residues: CASSALSGAETQYY. CDR3 coding DNA: TGTGCCAGCAGCGCTTTATCAGGGGCAGAGACCCAGTACTAC.